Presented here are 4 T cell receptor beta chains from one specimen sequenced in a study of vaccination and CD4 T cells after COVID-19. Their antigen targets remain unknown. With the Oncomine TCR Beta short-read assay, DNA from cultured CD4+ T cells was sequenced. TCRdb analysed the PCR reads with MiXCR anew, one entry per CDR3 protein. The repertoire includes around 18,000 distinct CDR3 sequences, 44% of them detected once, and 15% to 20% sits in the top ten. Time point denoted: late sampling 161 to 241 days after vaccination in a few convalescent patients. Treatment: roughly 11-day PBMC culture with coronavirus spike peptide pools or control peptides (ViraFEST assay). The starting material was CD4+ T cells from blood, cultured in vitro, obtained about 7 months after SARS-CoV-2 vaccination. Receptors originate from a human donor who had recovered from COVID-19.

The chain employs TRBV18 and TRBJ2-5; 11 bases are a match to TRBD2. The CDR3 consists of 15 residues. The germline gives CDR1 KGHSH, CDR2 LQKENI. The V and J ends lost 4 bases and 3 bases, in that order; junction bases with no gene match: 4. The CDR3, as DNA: TGTGCCAGCTCACGCGGGACTAGCGGTGAAGAGACCCAGTACTTC. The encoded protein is CASSRGTSGEETQYF.

DNA of the CDR3: TGCAGTGCTTTGTCACTCCGGCCTAGCACAGATACGCAGTATTTT. Translation: CSALSLRPSTDTQYF. The chain links TRBV20-1 to TRBJ2-3; D is ambiguous. CDR1 is DFQATT and CDR2 is SNEGSKA in the germline V gene (reference sequence). The CDR3 runs to 15 residues. Trimming took 5 bases from V and 0 from J, leaving 15 bases between them.

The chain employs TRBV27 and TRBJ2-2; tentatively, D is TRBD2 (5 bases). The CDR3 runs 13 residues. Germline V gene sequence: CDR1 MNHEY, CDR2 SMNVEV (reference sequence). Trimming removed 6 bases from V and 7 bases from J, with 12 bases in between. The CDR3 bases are TGTGCCAGCAGCCTCCTAGCCTTCGGGGAGCTGTTTTTT. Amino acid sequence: CASSLLAFGELFF.

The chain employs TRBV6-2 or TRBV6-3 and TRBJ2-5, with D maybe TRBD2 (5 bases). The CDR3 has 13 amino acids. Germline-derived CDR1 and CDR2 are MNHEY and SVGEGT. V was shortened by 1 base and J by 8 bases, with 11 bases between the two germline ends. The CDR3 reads CASSYFREGTQYF. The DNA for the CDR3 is TGTGCCAGCAGTTACTTCCGGGAAGGCACCCAGTACTTC.